What follows are 17 T cell receptor beta chains derived from one specimen sequenced in a study of T cells in Graves' hyperthyroidism and ophthalmopathy. Amplified TCR beta CDR3 regions derived from RNA transcripts. The HTBI set primed first-round TCR CDR3 RT-PCR. MiXCR, applied by TCRdb to the multiplex PCR reads, yields one record per CDR3 protein. The sample holds hundreds of thousands of distinct CDR3 sequences; about 17% are singletons and the top ten take around 15%. Specimen: blood. The receptors here all came from a woman aged 45-59 years with Graves' hyperthyroidism that later progressed to Graves' ophthalmopathy.

This clonotype was recorded at least ten times. The chain has TRBV9 and TRBJ1-2; D remains ambiguous. V lost 0 bases and J lost 3, with 12 bases in between. Germline V gives CDR1 SGDLS, CDR2 YYNGEE. The length of the CDR3 is 15 residues. This CDR3 is CASSVEGLVDYGYTF. The CDR3 coding sequence is TGTGCCAGCAGCGTAGAGGGATTAGTCGACTATGGCTACACCTTC.

The J gene is TRBJ1-2, the V gene TRBV24-1, with D maybe TRBD1 (5 bases). Trimming pared 3 bases from V and 8 bases from J, leaving 15 bases between. This CDR3 has 14 amino acids. The germline V gene has CDR1 KGHDR and CDR2 SFDVKD. The CDR3, as DNA: TGTGCCACCAGTGATCGGCAGGGAGTACTCGGCTACACCTTC. Residues: CATSDRQGVLGYTF.

There are many counts of this clonotype. The genes are TRBV4-1 and TRBJ1-5; the match to TRBD1 covers 7 bases. The length of the CDR3 is 16 residues. Germline V CDR1 and CDR2: MGHRA, YSYEKL. The ends lost 5 bases at V and 1 base at J; junction bases unmatched: 8. The DNA for the CDR3 is TGCGCCAGCAGCTCCCTCCGACAGGGAAGCAATCAGCCCCAGCATTTT. It is translated as CASSSLRQGSNQPQHF.

This clonotype was counted a few times. The chain has TRBV2 and TRBJ1-1; D is unresolved. The CDR3 covers 14 residues. Deletions cut 6 bases from V and 1 base from J, with 12 bases between. Per germline, CDR1 SNHLY and CDR2 FYNNEI. The CDR3 nucleotides read TGTGCCAGCAGGAGTTGGTCGGGGAACACTGAAGCTTTCTTT. Protein product: CASRSWSGNTEAFF.

The rearrangement joins TRBV19 to TRBJ2-1; 10 bases match TRBD1. Germline V gene lookup returns CDR1 LNHDA and CDR2 SQIVND (reference sequence). The trim removed 11 bases at V and 2 bases at J, leaving 3 bases unmatched. This CDR3 comprises 13 residues. The CDR3: CASGTGAYNEQFF. CDR3 coding DNA: TGTGCCTCTGGGACAGGGGCCTACAATGAGCAGTTCTTC.

The CDR3 coding sequence is TGCGCCAGCAGCTTAGCGGGCAGGGGGATTAACACTGAAGCTTTCTTT. Translation: CASSLAGRGINTEAFF. The chain combines TRBV5-1 with TRBJ1-1; 7 bases are shared with TRBD1. V lost 2 bases and J lost 2; bases outside the gene matches: 9. CDR3 length: 16 residues. Germline CDR1 reads SGHRS; CDR2 reads YFSETQ.

This clonotype has more than one count but fewer than ten. The chain uses TRBV29-1 and TRBJ1-1; the D is unclear. CDR3 size: 13 residues. Germline V CDR1 and CDR2: SQVTM, ANQGSEA. V was shortened by 2 bases and J by 0 bases, with 7 bases between the two germline ends. DNA of the CDR3: TGCAGCGTTGAACCGACTGTGAACACTGAAGCTTTCTTT. Residues: CSVEPTVNTEAFF.

With regard to this clonotype: The junction shows a germline mismatch at one end, possibly a read error. The chain uses TRBV6-5 and TRBJ2-5; D remains ambiguous. Looked up from germline, CDR1 is MNHEY and CDR2 is SVGAGI. The CDR3 length is 14 residues. The CDR3 DNA follows: TGTGCCAACAGTTACAGAACCCCCGTTAAGACCCAGTACTTC. Translated: CANSYRTPVKTQYF.

The gene calls are TRBV14 and TRBJ1-1; a possible D gene is TRBD1 (6 bases). The CDR3 length is 16 residues. V was trimmed by 0 bases and J by 1 base, leaving 12 bases between them. The V gene's germline CDR1 is SGHDN and CDR2 FVKESK. CDR3 nucleotide sequence: TGTGCCAGCAGCCAAGATCGGAACAGGGAGAACACTGAAGCTTTCTTT. Encoded protein: CASSQDRNRENTEAFF.

The sample holds many counts of this clonotype. The chain couples TRBV6-1 to TRBJ2-7; D is ambiguous. With 5 bases removed from V and 0 bases from J, the gap between germline ends came to 20 bases. Germline assignment: CDR1 MNHNS and CDR2 SASEGT. The CDR3 runs 17 residues. Written as DNA, the CDR3 is TGTGCCAGCAGTTTTCTACCGCAATTTGCGGCCTCCTACGAGCAGTACTTC. It translates to CASSFLPQFAASYEQYF.

The CDR3 sequence is CAMRGEQGAFSSGNTIYF. The CDR3 coding sequence is TGTGCCATGCGAGGGGAGCAGGGGGCATTTTCGTCTGGAAACACCATATATTTT. The genes are TRBV10-3 and TRBJ1-3, with TRBD1 matching 8 bases. Germline V gene data show CDR1 as ENHRY and CDR2 as SYGVKD. The CDR3 spans 18 residues. The V and J ends lost 9 bases and 1 base, in that order; junction bases with no gene match: 17.

The V call is TRBV15, the J call TRBJ2-5, with 8 bases that match TRBD2. From germline, CDR1 is LNHNV and CDR2 YYDKDF (reference sequence). The V gene end was trimmed by 3 bases and the J gene end by 5 bases; junction bases not matched to a gene: 5. CDR3 length: 14 amino acids. CDR3 sequence reads: CATSRVGLDETQYF. For the CDR3, the DNA is TGTGCCACCAGCAGGGTGGGACTAGATGAGACCCAGTACTTC.

There are a few counts of this clonotype. This CDR3 is CASSEFIGHYSDEQFF. The CDR3 bases are TGTGCCAGCAGTGAATTCATCGGACACTATTCGGATGAGCAGTTCTTC. The chain has TRBV6-1 and TRBJ2-1, with a weak D call TRBD1 (5 bases). From germline, CDR1 is MNHNS and CDR2 SASEGT. V lost 2 bases and J 8 bases, leaving 19 bases between the germline ends. The CDR3 consists of 16 residues.

This clonotype was counted at least ten times. The chain has TRBV3-1 and TRBJ2-1, with D hard to call. V dropped 0 bases and J dropped 0 bases, with 6 bases sitting between them. Germline V gene data show CDR1 as LGHDT and CDR2 as YNNKEL (reference sequence). This CDR3 contains 15 residues. This chain's CDR3 is CASSQDSFSYNEQFF. The CDR3, as DNA: TGTGCCAGCAGCCAAGATTCCTTCTCCTACAATGAGCAGTTCTTC.

The chain is built from TRBV4-2 and TRBJ1-6; TRBD1 aligns across 10 bases. The germline V gene has CDR1 LGHNA and CDR2 YNFKEQ. CDR3 size: 17 residues. The junction had 8 bases not matched to a gene; V was cut back by 0 bases and J by 9 bases. CDR3 bases: TGTGCCAGCAGCCAAGATCTCCGGGACAGGGGAAGTTCACCCCTCCACTTT. This translates into CASSQDLRDRGSSPLHF.

At least ten counts were recorded for this clonotype. The chain couples TRBV7-2 to TRBJ1-3; TRBD1 matches 11 bases. After removal of 5 bases from V and 4 bases from J, the junction contained 4 bases not matched to a gene. CDR1 and CDR2 from the germline V gene are SGHTA and FQGNSA. The CDR3 runs to 15 residues. As DNA, the CDR3 is TGTGCCAGCAGCCGTGGACAGGGGGCAGGAAACACCATATATTTT. Amino acids: CASSRGQGAGNTIYF.

The chain links TRBV5-5 to TRBJ2-1; a weak D match, TRBD2 (5 bases). The CDR3 covers 15 residues. V was trimmed by 5 bases and J by 2 bases, leaving 14 bases between them. CDR1 SGHKS and CDR2 YYEKEE come from the germline V gene (reference sequence). The CDR3 region is CASSFFGEPYNEQFF. The DNA for the CDR3 is TGTGCCAGCAGTTTCTTTGGGGAGCCCTACAATGAGCAGTTCTTC.